The next 20 T cell receptor beta chains were all read from a single sample in a study of beta chain features in type 1 diabetes. Study-wide findings and caveats: In all four CD4+ subsets, TCRB CDR3 length was significantly, moderately reduced in type 1 diabetes.

The isolated RNA, all of it, was reverse transcribed, so expressed TCRB transcripts were what got sequenced. The data were produced by immunoSEQ multiplex PCR, yet TCRdb's version contains in-frame clones alone and is incomplete. The sample records under 300,000 clones, over 11% being singletons. What these receptors recognize is not known. The sample was naive CD4+ T cells from blood. These receptors all stem from a man aged 25-45 years with type 1 diabetes.

The V and J genes are TRBV5-4 and TRBJ1-6; D gene ambiguous. The V gene lost 0 bases and the J gene lost 8 bases, with 6 bases spanning the gap. The V gene's germline CDR1 is SGHNT and CDR2 YYREEE (reference sequence). The CDR3 loop spans 13 amino acids. The CDR3 loop is CASSLAGDSPLHF. DNA of the CDR3: TGTGCCAGCAGCTTGGCCGGGGATTCACCCCTCCACTTT.

This chain connects TRBV6-5 to TRBJ2-5, with TRBD1 matching 7 bases. The CDR3 loop spans 16 amino acids. Germline V gene sequence: CDR1 MNHEY, CDR2 SVGAGI. The trim removed 0 bases at V and 5 bases at J, leaving 9 bases unmatched. CDR3: CASSYSGTDKRETQYF. The CDR3 DNA sequence: TGTGCCAGCAGTTACTCCGGGACAGATAAAAGGGAGACCCAGTACTTC.

The chain uses TRBV5-1 and TRBJ2-1, with 8 bases lining up with TRBD1. Germline V lookup: CDR1 SGHRS, CDR2 YFSETQ. The length of the CDR3 is 12 residues. After removal of 4 bases from V and 12 bases from J, the junction contained 6 bases not matched to a gene. The CDR3 here is CASSRDRLGQFF. The CDR3 DNA reads TGCGCCAGCAGCCGGGACAGGCTAGGGCAGTTCTTC.

DNA for the CDR3: TGTGCCAGCAGCCCCGGGACTAGCGGATACCAAGAGACCCAGTACTTC. Protein sequence: CASSPGTSGYQETQYF. The chain carries TRBV7-2 and TRBJ2-5; 11 bases are shared with TRBD2. The CDR3 has 16 residues. J was trimmed by 0 bases and V by 5 bases; bases with no gene match: 5. The V gene's germline CDR1 is SGHTA and CDR2 FQGNSA.

V is TRBV29-1 and J is TRBJ1-1, with unresolved D. Trimming took off 7 bases at V and 4 bases at J, with 19 bases between the two ends. The CDR3 extends over 14 amino acids. Looked up from germline, CDR1 is SQVTM and CDR2 is ANQGSEA. The CDR3 sequence: CSALTGGGFTEAFF. Written as DNA, the CDR3 is TGCAGCGCCCTAACTGGCGGAGGGTTCACTGAAGCTTTCTTT.

This clone was seen only a few times. The chain is built from TRBV10-3 and TRBJ2-5; D is perhaps TRBD1 (7 bases). The length of the CDR3 is 12 residues. Germline-derived CDR1 and CDR2 are ENHRY and SYGVKD. Trimming cost V 8 bases and J 3 bases, with 10 bases left between them. The CDR3 spells CAIGGTEETQYF. The CDR3 bases are TGTGCCATCGGAGGGACAGAAGAGACCCAGTACTTC.

This clone was seen a few times. The rearrangement joins TRBV4-1 to TRBJ1-2, with 9 bases that match TRBD1. V shed 1 base and J 3 bases; nucleotides not matched to a gene: 9. The CDR3 has 17 amino acids. Per the germline V gene, CDR1 is MGHRA and CDR2 is YSYEKL. The CDR3 is CASSQAWTGEWDYGYTF. The DNA for the CDR3 is TGCGCCAGCAGCCAAGCCTGGACAGGGGAATGGGACTATGGCTACACCTTC.

This chain uses TRBV18 with TRBJ2-1; TRBD1 agrees at 9 bases. Germline loops: CDR1 KGHSH, CDR2 LQKENI. The V gene end was trimmed by 2 bases and the J gene end by 4 bases; junction bases not matched to a gene: 3. The CDR3 covers 15 residues. The CDR3 sequence: CASSPGTGRYNEQFF. The CDR3 DNA reads TGTGCCAGCTCACCAGGGACAGGGAGATACAATGAGCAGTTCTTC.

This sequence joins TRBV28 and TRBJ2-4; 12 nucleotides line up with TRBD1. The CDR3 is made up of 16 amino acids. Germline V lookup: CDR1 MDHEN, CDR2 SYDVKM. The V and J ends lost 3 bases and 8 bases, in that order; junction bases with no gene match: 8. CDR3 protein: CASSLWGQGAKDIQYF. The CDR3 nucleotides are TGTGCCAGCAGTTTGTGGGGACAGGGGGCAAAGGACATTCAGTACTTC.

This clone has more than one count but fewer than ten. The chain recombines TRBV6-1 with TRBJ2-3, with 7 bases fitting TRBD1. This CDR3 region has 14 residues. Germline CDR1 MNHNS, CDR2 SASEGT. Trimming cost V 6 bases and J 2 bases; bases outside gene matches: 5. The CDR3 loop reads CASRDRILTDTQYF. The DNA of the CDR3 is TGTGCCAGCAGGGACAGGATTCTCACAGATACGCAGTATTTT.

The J gene is TRBJ2-3, the V gene TRBV5-4; 11 bases line up with TRBD2. J was trimmed by 2 bases and V by 4 bases; bases with no gene match: 9. The CDR3 has 17 residues. The germline V gene has CDR1 SGHNT and CDR2 YYREEE (reference sequence). DNA for the CDR3: TGTGCCAGCAGCCCTTGGCTAGCGGGGGGATACACAGATACGCAGTATTTT. Protein: CASSPWLAGGYTDTQYF.

This chain connects TRBV12-5 to TRBJ2-4, with 12 bases identical to TRBD2. Germline CDR1 reads LGHNT; CDR2 reads FRNRAP. The CDR3 is 14 residues long. After removal of 6 bases from V and 6 bases from J, the junction contained 3 bases not matched to a gene. CDR3 region: CASGSGLAGNIQYF. In DNA form, the CDR3 reads TGTGCTAGTGGCTCGGGACTAGCGGGAAACATTCAGTACTTC.

The V and J genes are TRBV6-5 and TRBJ2-5; 11 positions match TRBD2. The V segment lost 5 bases and the J segment 9 bases; nucleotides outside the gene matches: 8. CDR1 is MNHEY, CDR2 SVGAGI, per germline. The CDR3 is 14 amino acids. The CDR3 sequence: CASSGTSGAGAQYF. The CDR3 DNA is TGTGCCAGCAGTGGGACTAGCGGAGCGGGGGCCCAGTACTTC.

The J gene is TRBJ1-1, the V gene TRBV11-2; D is possibly TRBD1 (5 bases). V lost 0 bases and J 5 bases, leaving 10 bases between the germline ends. CDR3 length: 14 amino acids. Germline assignment: CDR1 SGHAT and CDR2 FQNNGV. As DNA, the CDR3 is TGTGCCAGCAGCTTAGATATGGGGGGGACTGAAGCTTTCTTT. As protein: CASSLDMGGTEAFF.

This clone was observed a single time. V gene TRBV5-1 combines with J gene TRBJ2-5, with TRBD2 matching 13 bases. The germline CDR1 and CDR2 sequences are SGHRS and YFSETQ. The CDR3 extends over 14 amino acids. Trimming removed 4 bases from V and 5 bases from J; junction bases left unmatched: 2. The CDR3 here is CASSGTSGVETQYF. The CDR3 nucleotides are TGCGCCAGCAGCGGGACTAGCGGGGTGGAGACCCAGTACTTC. The complete variable domain, with remaining parts taken from reference TRBV5-1 and TRBJ2-5, reads KAGVTQTPRYLIKTRGQQVTLSCSPISGHRSVSWYQQTPGQGLQFLFEYFSETQRNKGNFPGRFSGRQFSNSRSEMNVSTLELGDSALYLCASSGTSGVETQYFGPGTRLLVL.

The chain has TRBV18 and TRBJ1-1; 7 bases fit TRBD1. J was trimmed by 2 bases and V by 4 bases; bases with no gene match: 7. There are 15 residues in the CDR3. The germline gives CDR1 KGHSH, CDR2 LQKENI. CDR3: CASSLQGRYNTEAFF. DNA of the CDR3: TGTGCCAGCTCACTACAGGGGAGGTACAACACTGAAGCTTTCTTT. The full variable domain, its missing parts supplied by reference TRBV18 and TRBJ1-1, is NAGVMQNPRHLVRRRGQEARLRCSPMKGHSHVYWYRQLPEEGLKFMVYLQKENIIDESGMPKERFSAEFPKEGPSILRIQQVVRGDSAAYFCASSLQGRYNTEAFFGQGTRLTVV.

With respect to this clone: Other DNA sequences in the sample encode the same CDR3. This chain joins TRBV18 and TRBJ1-2; D gene uncertain. This CDR3 has 13 amino acids. The germline gives CDR1 KGHSH, CDR2 LQKENI. The V and J ends lost 2 bases and 2 bases respectively, with 6 bases between them. The DNA for the CDR3 is TGTGCCAGCTCACCAGGGCAAAACTATGGCTACACCTTC. Protein: CASSPGQNYGYTF.

This clone has a handful of counts. J is TRBJ2-2 and V is TRBV5-4; 8 nucleotides match TRBD2. J lost 4 bases, V lost 3 bases, and 8 bases had no gene match. This CDR3 is 16 amino acids long. The germline gives CDR1 SGHNT, CDR2 YYREEE (reference sequence). For the CDR3, the DNA is TGTGCCAGCAGCTCCCTCGGCGGGGGGCTCACCGGGGAGCTGTTTTTT. This gives the protein CASSSLGGGLTGELFF.

The gene calls are TRBV5-1 and TRBJ2-1, with 8 bases aligning to TRBD1. J gave up 14 bases and V 4 bases, and 14 bases lay outside the gene matches. Germline V CDR1 and CDR2: SGHRS, YFSETQ. There are 14 residues in the CDR3. CDR3 DNA: TGCGCCAGCAGCAAAGGCGAGCCGGGACAGGTCAAGTTCTTC. Encoded protein: CASSKGEPGQVKFF.

The V call is TRBV27, the J call TRBJ2-7; TRBD1 matches 9 bases. Germline-derived CDR1 and CDR2 are MNHEY and SMNVEV (reference sequence). The CDR3 consists of 15 residues. V lost 4 bases and J lost 3; bases outside the gene matches: 7. The CDR3: CASSSGQGGGYEQYF. The CDR3, as DNA: TGTGCCAGCAGTTCGGGACAGGGAGGGGGCTACGAGCAGTACTTC.